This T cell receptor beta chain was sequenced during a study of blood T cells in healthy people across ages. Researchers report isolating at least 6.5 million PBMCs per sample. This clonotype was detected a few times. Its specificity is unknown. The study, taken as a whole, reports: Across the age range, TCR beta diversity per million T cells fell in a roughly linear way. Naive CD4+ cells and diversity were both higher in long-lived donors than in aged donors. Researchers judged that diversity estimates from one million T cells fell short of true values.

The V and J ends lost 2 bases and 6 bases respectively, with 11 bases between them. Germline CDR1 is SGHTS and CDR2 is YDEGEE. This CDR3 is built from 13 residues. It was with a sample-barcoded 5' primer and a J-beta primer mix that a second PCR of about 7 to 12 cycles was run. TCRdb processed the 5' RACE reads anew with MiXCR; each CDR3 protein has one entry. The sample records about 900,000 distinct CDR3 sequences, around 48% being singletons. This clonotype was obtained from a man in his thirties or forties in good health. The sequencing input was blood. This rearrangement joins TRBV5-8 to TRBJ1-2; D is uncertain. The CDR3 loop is CASSFSVKDGYTF. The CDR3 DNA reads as TGTGCCAGCAGCTTTTCAGTTAAGGATGGCTACACCTTC.